This T cell receptor beta chain was profiled in a study of blood T cell repertoires in COVID-19. The CDR3 extends over 15 amino acids. Germline V lookup: CDR1 GTSNPN, CDR2 SVGIG (reference sequence). The V segment lost 4 bases and the J segment 8 bases; nucleotides outside the gene matches: 14. Here immunoSEQ multiplex PCR was the method, and the copy in TCRdb shows in-frame clones only, minus some. The sample has 130,000 to 150,000 clones, about 83% seen once. Specimen: PBMCs or T cells enriched from blood (not recorded which). This chain links TRBV30 with TRBJ1-3; 7 nucleotides line up with TRBD1. The TCR was taken from a woman aged 50 to 60 who had been exposed to COVID-19. CDR3 protein: CAWIPSQGPSDTIYF. Written as DNA, the CDR3 is TGTGCCTGGATTCCATCACAGGGGCCCTCGGACACCATATATTTT. The whole variable domain, remainder taken from reference TRBV30 and TRBJ1-3, is SQTIHQWPATLVQPVGSPLSLECTVEGTSNPNLYWYRQAAGRGLQLLFYSVGIGQISSEVPQNLSASRPQDRQFILSSKKLLLSDSGFYLCAWIPSQGPSDTIYFGEGSWLTVV.